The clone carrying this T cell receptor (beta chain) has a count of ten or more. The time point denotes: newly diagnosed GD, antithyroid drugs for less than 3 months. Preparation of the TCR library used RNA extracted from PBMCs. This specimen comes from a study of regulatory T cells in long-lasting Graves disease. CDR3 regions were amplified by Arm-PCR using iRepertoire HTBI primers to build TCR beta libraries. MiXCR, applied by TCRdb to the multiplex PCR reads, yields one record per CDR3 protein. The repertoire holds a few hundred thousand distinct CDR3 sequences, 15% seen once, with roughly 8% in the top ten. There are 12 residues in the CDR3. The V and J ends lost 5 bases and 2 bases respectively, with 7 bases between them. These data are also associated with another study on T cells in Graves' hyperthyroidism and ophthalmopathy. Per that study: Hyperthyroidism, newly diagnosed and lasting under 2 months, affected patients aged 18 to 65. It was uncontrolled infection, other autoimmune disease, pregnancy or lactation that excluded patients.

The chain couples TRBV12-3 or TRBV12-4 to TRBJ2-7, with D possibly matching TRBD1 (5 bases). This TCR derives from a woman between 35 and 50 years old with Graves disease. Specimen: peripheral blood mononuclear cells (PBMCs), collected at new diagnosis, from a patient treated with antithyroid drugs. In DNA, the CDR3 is TGTGCCAGCAGTGGACATGCCTACGAGCAGTACTTC. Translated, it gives CASSGHAYEQYF.